This record covers a single T cell receptor (beta chain). This clonotype occurred once. This receptor's antigen is unknown. Within one base of it there is no much larger clone, and no base qualities were kept. These data are taken from a study of blood T cells in healthy people across ages (dated by TCRdb to about 2015). With respect to the entire study: In model experiments, template switching captured about one uniquely barcoded TCR beta cDNA molecule for every two T cells. To track age-related changes in TCR beta repertoire diversity, the study relied on deep sequencing normalized with unique cDNA molecular identifiers. Donors were grouped into four age groups: young (average approximately 16 years), middle-aged (39), aged (around 62) and long-lived (over 80). To avoid experimental bias, donors of different ages were spread randomly across the sequencing lanes. Using the same blood draw, the study looked at two additional independent replicas of 1 million unique cDNA reads for two donors, one aged 18 to 30 and the other aged 80 or older. Summary of the overall study and its limitations: Estimates of total diversity from one million sequenced T cells were regarded as lower bounds and underestimates. Because donor CMV infection status was unknown, age-related changes in expanded clonotypes were potentially confounded. Because profiling used bulk unsorted PBMCs, naive and antigen-experienced compartments could not be compared conclusively. Observed TCR beta diversity per million T cells fell roughly linearly with age, and a significant reduction was already apparent by age roughly 40. Compared with the aged group, the long-lived group had more naive CD4+ T cells, fewer expanded clones and increased TCR diversity, a pattern suggesting age selection. The percentage of naive T cells measured by flow cytometry correlated strongly with observed TCR beta diversity.

The CDR3 starts with the cysteine, ends with the phenylalanine, and has 17 residues. The read is trimmed to its CDR3 DNA, 51 bases read in frame from base 1. Sequences LGHDT (CDR1) and YNNKEL (CDR2) are obtained from the germline V gene (reference sequence). Trimming removed 0 bases from V and 5 bases from J, leaving 16 bases between the germline ends. The 40 or so donors, aged roughly 6 to 100 years, were systemically healthy Caucasian individuals from Russia. Each donor gave ten milliliters of peripheral blood, collected into EDTA-treated Vacutainer tubes. Ficoll-Paque density-gradient centrifugation was used to isolate PBMCs, with at least 6.5 million per sample. Total RNA was extracted from PBMCs with Trizol reagent, with at least 6 micrograms obtained per sample. For every donor, flow cytometry on a PBMC aliquot measured the percentage of naive CD45RAhigh/CD27high T cells. The library was built by means of 5' RACE. Sequencing instrument: Illumina HiSeq 2500. A second PCR of about 6 to 12 cycles was run with a J-beta primer mix and a sample-barcoded 5' primer. A template-switch 5' adaptor carrying 12 random nucleotides introduced a unique molecular identifier onto each TCR beta cDNA molecule. At least 2.5 million CDR3-containing paired-end reads were obtained from each sample. First-strand cDNA synthesis was performed from all RNA using the Mint cDNA synthesis kit, with priming by a TRBC-specific oligonucleotide. All cDNA was treated with uracil-DNA glycosylase and then went through a first 18-cycle PCR with the universal primers M1SS and BC2_uni_R. Regarding the original processing steps: For normalization, 1 million high-quality reads, each with a distinct molecular identifier, were randomly selected from each sample. Instead of being binned into consensus sequences, reads with shared molecular identifiers were discarded. MiTCR, run with a Q25 quality threshold and the strictest error-elimination algorithm, handled CDR3 identification, clonotype clustering and error correction. Lower-bound total TCR beta diversity was estimated with a nonparametric unseen species model using Euler transformation. TCRdb applied fastp at Q25 and MiXCR to the public reads, then kept only in-frame beta chains. Here each entry gathers all rows of one CDR3 protein and keeps the most common genes and DNA. The V and J calls, along with clone size, are taken from TCRdb and not from the paper's own processing. Present in this sample are about 1.4 million distinct CDR3 sequences, around 59% of which were seen just once. The ten largest clones represent over 5.5% of the sample.

The TCR comes from a man aged 18 to 30 in good health. The chain employs TRBV3-1 and TRBJ1-4, with a tentative D gene TRBD1 over 5 matching bases. The sequenced sample was blood. The DNA is as follows: TGTGCCAGCAGCCAAGATAGGAGGAGGGGATTAAATGAAAAACTGTTTTTT. Translated, this is CASSQDRRRGLNEKLFF.